A selection of T cell receptor beta chains follows, all from one sample in a study of vaccination effects on CD4 cells after COVID-19. No antigen is known for these receptors. Sequencing used immunoSEQ multiplex PCR; TCRdb keeps in-frame clones, though not all of them. The table includes some 47,000 clones, under 80% detected once. This specimen was CD4+ T cells from PBMCs cultured without peptide, taken after COVID-19 vaccination. The source of these receptors is a human donor who received a COVID-19 vaccine. Both conserved end residues are part of each CDR3. The order of the fields is J gene, V gene, CDR3 protein.

TRBJ1-1	TRBV19	CASSDYTEYTEAFF
TRBJ2-4	TRBV2	CASRAGSGNIQYF
TRBJ1-3	TRBV5-1	CASSMYTSGNTIYF
TRBJ2-7	TRBV7-5	CVRKRRDRASYEQYF
TRBJ2-3	TRBV5-6	CASSLTLQTQYF
TRBJ1-6	TRBV6-5	CASLEGSPLHF
TRBJ1-2	TRBV30	CAWSVGVGYTF
TRBJ2-5	TRBV6-5	CASSYDPSATQYF
TRBJ1-2	TRBV5-4	CASSLGSRTGDGYTF
TRBJ1-3	TRBV9	CASSPRGAAGNTIYF
TRBJ2-1	TRBV27	CASSLSGSFNEQFF
TRBJ2-7	TRBV14	CASSQRSLGGGPSYEQYF
TRBJ1-4	TRBV19	CASSIGPQVTNEKLFF
TRBJ1-3	TRBV6-5	CASSYGGVSGNTIYF
TRBJ2-1	TRBV6-5	CATTGTRYEQFF
TRBJ2-3	TRBV15	CATSTSGGPDTQYF
TRBJ1-4	TRBV9	CASSVGSGRGEKLFF
TRBJ2-3	TRBV6-5	CASSPSTDTQYF
TRBJ2-1	TRBV19	CASSITGDSYNEQFF
TRBJ2-1	TRBV10-1	CASSESLGAGERNEQFF
TRBJ1-5	TRBV11-2	CASSTTGRGNSNQPQHF
TRBJ2-7	TRBV4-1	CASSQQGVNYEQYF
TRBJ2-1	TRBV6-5	CASSYSPDNEQFF
TRBJ2-3	TRBV7-9	CASSLVGGPRGDTQYF
TRBJ2-1	TRBV6-1	CASREYDPRAYNEQFF
TRBJ1-5	TRBV20-1	CSASDNNQPQHF
TRBJ1-2	TRBV18	CASSQPGGVGYTF
TRBJ1-2	TRBV19	CASGDLTRGNYGYTF
TRBJ1-1	TRBV5-1	CASSSVKGPQGDTEAFF
TRBJ1-1	TRBV18	CASSQNRVAENTEAFF
TRBJ2-2	TRBV10-3	CAISGLAGGNTGELFF
TRBJ2-1	TRBV5-1	CASSFGQGGGNEQFF
TRBJ1-5	TRBV10-2	CASSDVEGNQPQHF
TRBJ2-5	TRBV19	CASSIDPPSGSGGETQYF
TRBJ1-4	TRBV6-5	CASSYSPGGEGKLFF
TRBJ2-1	TRBV4-2	CASSQERPSGGYNEQFF
TRBJ2-3	TRBV3-1/TRBV3-2	CASSNTDTQYF
TRBJ2-3	TRBV6-5	CASRPLEPLRDTQYF
TRBJ1-1	TRBV5-4	CASSLGWGQGAFF
TRBJ1-4	TRBV5-1	CASSLLQGSEKLFF
TRBJ1-3	TRBV18	CASSTDSDTIYF
TRBJ1-4	TRBV7-9	CASSPGTQTNEKLFF
TRBJ1-1	TRBV2	CASRLETAASEAFF
TRBJ1-4	TRBV4-2	CASSQDTAEKLFF
TRBJ2-3	TRBV6-4	CASSAAGGPLSGTQYF